This T cell receptor beta chain was sequenced in a study of blood T cell repertoires in COVID-19. V was cut by 4 bases and J by 8 bases, with 16 bases left in between. This CDR3 has 14 residues. Germline CDR1 and CDR2: SGHRS and YFSETQ. Assay: immunoSEQ multiplex PCR; the TCRdb copy retains only in-frame clones and omits some. Here the sample spans some 69,000 clones, roughly 87% being singletons. Sequenced sample: peripheral blood. The rearrangement joins TRBV5-1 to TRBJ2-1; D not certain. This clonotype was obtained from a man in his forties or fifties with COVID-19, enrolled during active disease. The CDR3 loop reads CASSIQIGVDEQFF. CDR3 sequence (DNA): TGCGCCAGCAGCATTCAAATCGGAGTCGATGAGCAGTTCTTC.